This TCR beta chain was documented in a study of T cells after yellow fever vaccination. Whole-study context: The SMART-Seq v4 Ultra Low Input method served to prepare the low-cell-number fractions.

The V and J ends lost 0 bases and 7 bases respectively, with 9 bases between them. The CDR3 has 13 residues. Looked up from germline, CDR1 is LGHNT and CDR2 is FRNRAP. UMIs were added to TCR cDNA along with a universal primer site when it was made by 5'RACE template switching. TCRdb re-called the 5' RACE reads through MiXCR, storing one row per CDR3 protein. The sample consists of 600,000 to 750,000 distinct CDR3 sequences, around 12% of them appearing once. This clonotype was recorded many times. The chain recombines TRBV12-5 with TRBJ1-2; D perhaps matches TRBD1 (6 bases). The starting material was PBMCs, obtained on the day of the yellow fever booster vaccination. The TCR comes from a man between 25 and 39 years old who received the YFV17D yellow fever vaccine. The CDR3, as DNA: TGTGCTAGTGGTTTGGTGGGCAGGGGTGGCTACACCTTC. Protein sequence: CASGLVGRGGYTF.